The 26 T cell receptor beta chains below come from one sample, sequenced in a study of blood T cells in healthy people across ages. Using a J-beta primer mix together with a sample-barcoded 5' primer, a second PCR was run for about 6 to 12 cycles. TCRdb re-called the 5' RACE reads with MiXCR, one entry per CDR3 protein. Of about 280,000 distinct CDR3 sequences listed, 25% to 30% are singletons. What was sequenced was blood. These receptors were obtained from a woman between 65 and 79 years old in good health.

The chain carries TRBV20-1 and TRBJ2-5, with D perhaps TRBD1 or TRBD2 (5 bases each). The CDR3 is 14 amino acids. CDR1 is DFQATT and CDR2 is SNEGSKA in the germline V gene (reference sequence). The V gene lost 1 base and the J gene lost 4 bases, with 13 bases spanning the gap. The chain's CDR3 is CSARAGTGIETQYF. The CDR3 coding sequence is TGCAGTGCTAGAGCCGGGACGGGAATAGAGACCCAGTACTTC.

The chain employs TRBV7-2 and TRBJ1-1; the D is unclear. Per the germline V gene, CDR1 is SGHTA and CDR2 is FQGNSA. This CDR3 comprises 13 residues. Trimming pared 3 bases from V and 8 bases from J, leaving 13 bases between. Here the CDR3 reads CASSFWVPEEAFF. The CDR3 coding sequence is TGTGCCAGCAGCTTTTGGGTCCCGGAGGAAGCTTTCTTT.

The V and J genes are TRBV5-1 and TRBJ1-5, with D perhaps matching TRBD1 (6 bases). Looked up from germline, CDR1 is SGHRS and CDR2 is YFSETQ. V lost 1 base, J lost 5 bases, and 7 bases lay in between. This CDR3 is built from 13 residues. The CDR3 DNA reads TGCGCCAGCAGCTTGAAGGGGGATCAGCCCCAGCATTTT. Amino acid sequence: CASSLKGDQPQHF.

Of note for this clonotype: One end of the junction is discordant with germline, which a read error may explain. The chain is built from TRBV5-1 and TRBJ2-5, with D possibly being TRBD2 (5 bases). In germline, CDR1 is SGHRS, CDR2 YFSETQ. CDR3 size: 16 residues. The CDR3 spells CASSSQYRGGQEIQYF. The DNA for the CDR3 is TGCGCCAGCAGCTCTCAGTATCGAGGAGGCCAAGAGATCCAGTACTTC.

The J gene is TRBJ2-5, the V gene TRBV6-5; 7 bases are a match to TRBD1. TRBJ2-1 explains the end of the DNA better; the J call may be wrong. The CDR3 has 14 residues. Germline CDR1 and CDR2: MNHEY and SVGAGI. The CDR3 DNA follows: TGTGCCAGCAGTTTTTCGACAGGGAAGGATGAGCAGTTCTTC. As protein: CASSFSTGKDEQFF.

The chain carries TRBV19 and TRBJ1-5; 7 nucleotides align to TRBD1. The CDR3 totals 13 residues. J was trimmed by 5 bases and V by 6 bases; bases with no gene match: 4. The V gene's germline CDR1 is LNHDA and CDR2 SQIVND (reference sequence). The CDR3 protein is CASRDRPDQPQHF. The CDR3 region has the DNA TGTGCCAGTAGGGACAGGCCGGATCAGCCCCAGCATTTT. Supplemented by reference TRBV19 and TRBJ1-5, the full variable domain reads DGGITQSPKYLFRKEGQNVTLSCEQNLNHDAMYWYRQDPGQGLRLIYYSQIVNDFQKGDIAEGYSVSREKKESFPLTVTSAQKNPTAFYLCASRDRPDQPQHFGDGTRLSIL.

The V call is TRBV7-8, the J call TRBJ2-4, with 7 bases matching TRBD2. V shed 5 bases and J 7 bases; nucleotides not matched to a gene: 11. This CDR3 comprises 15 residues. CDR1 and CDR2 (germline): SGHVS, FQNEAQ. The CDR3 DNA is TGTGCCAGCAGCACACCTGGGGAGGGAAGGAACATTCAGTACTTC. It is translated as CASSTPGEGRNIQYF.

The chain employs TRBV28 and TRBJ1-1; possible D gene TRBD1, 5 bases. The CDR3 sequence is 14 residues long. Germline V gives CDR1 MDHEN, CDR2 SYDVKM. V lost 6 bases and J lost 5, with 16 bases in between. The CDR3 DNA is TGTGCCAGCAGAATCGCGGGGCTGAGAACTGAAGCTTTCTTT. Amino acids: CASRIAGLRTEAFF. Full variable domain (missing parts from reference TRBV28 and TRBJ1-1): DVKVTQSSRYLVKRTGEKVFLECVQDMDHENMFWYRQDPGLGLRLIYFSYDVKMKEKGDIPEGYSVSREKKERFSLILESASTNQTSMYLCASRIAGLRTEAFFGQGTRLTVV.

There are a few counts of this clonotype. The chain combines TRBV27 with TRBJ2-7, with D hard to call. CDR3 length: 14 residues. V lost 3 bases, J lost 2 bases, and 11 bases lay in between. The V gene's germline CDR1 is MNHEY and CDR2 SMNVEV (reference sequence). The CDR3 spells CASSLAYPAYEQYF. The CDR3, as DNA: TGTGCCAGCAGTTTGGCCTATCCTGCCTACGAGCAGTACTTC.

This CDR3 is CASSQGEGKGEQYF. In DNA form, the CDR3 reads TGTGCCAGCAGCCAAGGAGAGGGGAAGGGGGAGCAGTACTTC. The chain recombines TRBV3-1 with TRBJ2-7; the D gene could be TRBD1 or TRBD2 (5 bases each). Germline CDR1 and CDR2: LGHDT and YNNKEL (reference sequence). Deletions cut 1 base from V and 7 bases from J, with 14 bases between. The CDR3 extends over 14 amino acids.

V usage is TRBV18 and J usage is TRBJ2-7, with D tentatively TRBD1 (6 bases). The CDR3 has 13 residues. V was cut by 4 bases and J by 5 bases, with 12 bases left in between. Germline loops: CDR1 KGHSH, CDR2 LQKENI. CDR3 sequence (DNA): TGTGCCAGCTCACGCGACAGGTCCCACGAGCAGTACTTC. Protein sequence: CASSRDRSHEQYF.

The CDR3 nucleotides are TGCAGCGTTGCGAGTTTCCAGGGAAACACTGAAGCTTTCTTT. As protein: CSVASFQGNTEAFF. J is TRBJ1-1 and V is TRBV29-1; the D gene is possibly TRBD1 (5 bases). The germline V gene has CDR1 SQVTM and CDR2 ANQGSEA. There are 14 residues in the CDR3. V dropped 4 bases and J dropped 2 bases, with 14 bases sitting between them.

The V call is TRBV28, the J call TRBJ2-1; 11 positions agree with TRBD2. Germline V gene lookup returns CDR1 MDHEN and CDR2 SYDVKM. The J segment lost 6 bases and the V segment lost 7 bases, leaving 11 bases of the junction unmatched. CDR3 length: 16 amino acids. The CDR3 coding sequence is TGTGCCAGCAAGTCACTAGCGGGAGTATCGGGCAATGAGCAGTTCTTC. It encodes CASKSLAGVSGNEQFF.

This sequence joins TRBV20-1 and TRBJ2-1; 11 bases are shared with TRBD2. The CDR3 is 16 residues long. With 5 bases clipped from V and 0 bases from J, the junction kept 6 bases outside the gene matches. Per the germline V gene, CDR1 is DFQATT and CDR2 is SNEGSKA (reference sequence). This CDR3 is CSASLAGESSYNEQFF. CDR3 DNA: TGCAGTGCTTCACTAGCGGGAGAGAGCTCCTACAATGAGCAGTTCTTC.

The genes are TRBV6-1 and TRBJ1-5; maybe TRBD1 (5 bases). With 2 bases removed from V and 5 bases from J, the gap between germline ends came to 13 bases. The germline gives CDR1 MNHNS, CDR2 SASEGT. The CDR3 consists of 15 residues. The CDR3 sequence: CASSERGYRDQPQHF. The CDR3 DNA sequence: TGTGCCAGCAGTGAACGGGGCTATAGGGATCAGCCCCAGCATTTT.

This clonotype has a handful of counts. J is TRBJ2-6 and V is TRBV4-2; 7 bases are shared with TRBD1. This CDR3 has 17 amino acids. Germline CDR1 is LGHNA and CDR2 is YNFKEQ. V was pared by 4 bases and J by 2 bases, with 8 bases of the junction left unmatched. The CDR3 sequence: CASSLMTGSPGANVLTF. The CDR3 coding sequence is TGTGCCAGCAGCCTAATGACAGGGAGCCCTGGGGCCAACGTCCTGACTTTC.

The chain employs TRBV28 and TRBJ2-5; 7 bases are shared with TRBD1. The DNA end is a closer match to TRBJ2-1, so the J assignment may be wrong. CDR1 is MDHEN, CDR2 SYDVKM, per germline. The CDR3 has 13 amino acids. The CDR3 region is CASSIPGGNEQFF. As DNA, the CDR3 is TGTGCCAGCAGTATCCCAGGGGGTAATGAGCAGTTCTTC.

The chain has TRBV7-8 and TRBJ2-3; 13 bases line up with TRBD2. The CDR3 is 18 residues long. The germline V gene encodes CDR1 SGHVS and CDR2 FQNEAQ. V lost 5 bases and J lost 1; bases outside the gene matches: 9. CDR3 amino acids: CASSLGTSGTRGTDTQYF. The CDR3, as DNA: TGTGCCAGCAGCCTAGGGACTAGCGGGACTCGGGGCACAGATACGCAGTATTTT.

A word on this clonotype: Just one base apart from a much larger clone, this may be a read error. The chain employs TRBV6-2 or TRBV6-3 and TRBJ2-7; a possible D gene is TRBD1 (6 bases). The germline gives CDR1 MNHEY, CDR2 SVGEGT. The CDR3 covers 14 residues. Trimming stripped 6 bases from V and 2 bases from J, with 14 bases between. The CDR3 is CASRDSRPPYEQYF. The CDR3 nucleotides read TGTGCCAGCAGGGACAGCCGCCCTCCCTACGAGCAGTACTTC.

The V gene is TRBV19, the J gene TRBJ1-5; D is ambiguous. V lost 4 bases to trimming and J lost 3 bases, with 22 bases between them. From germline, CDR1 is LNHDA and CDR2 SQIVND (reference sequence). The CDR3 totals 18 residues. CDR3 sequence reads: CASSTSRTPWEDNQPQHF. CDR3 DNA: TGTGCCAGTAGTACCTCGAGGACTCCTTGGGAAGACAATCAGCCCCAGCATTTT.

This clonotype was recorded a few times. The chain recombines TRBV29-1 with TRBJ2-3, with a tentative D call TRBD1 (6 bases). The V and J ends lost 6 bases and 0 bases respectively, with 16 bases between them. This CDR3 has 15 residues. CDR1 is SQVTM, CDR2 ANQGSEA, per germline. The CDR3 nucleotides read TGCAGCGTCCCTACAGACAGGTTCAGCACAGATACGCAGTATTTT. Residues: CSVPTDRFSTDTQYF.

This clonotype has a handful of counts. The V and J genes are TRBV5-1 and TRBJ2-5; no definite D call. Trimming took 0 bases from V and 1 from J, leaving 7 bases between them. The CDR3 is 14 residues long. Germline CDR1 reads SGHRS; CDR2 reads YFSETQ. The CDR3 sequence is CASSLVVSQETQYF. CDR3 DNA sequence: TGCGCCAGCAGCTTGGTAGTTTCCCAAGAGACCCAGTACTTC.

This clonotype appeared a few times. This rearrangement joins TRBV5-1 to TRBJ2-5; TRBD1 agrees at 9 bases. The CDR3 loop spans 14 amino acids. Trimming removed 2 bases from V and 2 bases from J; junction bases left unmatched: 1. Germline assignment: CDR1 SGHRS and CDR2 YFSETQ. This chain's CDR3 is CASSLQGAQETQYF. CDR3 nucleotides: TGCGCCAGCAGCTTACAGGGGGCGCAAGAGACCCAGTACTTC.

Concerning this clonotype: This is likely a read error, given that the CDR3 carries no conserved phenylalanine or tryptophan at its end. The rearrangement uses TRBV11-1 and TRBJ2-7; perhaps TRBD2 as D (6 bases). V lost 0 bases and J lost 6, with 12 bases in between. Germline loops: CDR1 SGHAT, CDR2 FQDESV (reference sequence). This CDR3 contains 14 residues. This chain's CDR3 is CASSLAFGSPEQYS. The CDR3 DNA follows: TGTGCCAGCAGCTTAGCGTTCGGGAGTCCCGAGCAGTACTCC.

This clonotype was counted a few times. The CDR3 loop is CSARALKGREGRNEQFF. Here the CDR3 DNA reads TGCAGTGCTAGGGCGTTAAAGGGGCGGGAGGGTCGGAATGAGCAGTTCTTC. This sequence joins TRBV20-1 and TRBJ2-1, with 9 nucleotides matching TRBD2. Trimming removed 3 bases from V and 7 bases from J; junction bases left unmatched: 16. The germline V gene encodes CDR1 DFQATT and CDR2 SNEGSKA (reference sequence). The CDR3 is 17 residues long.

This clonotype appeared a few times. CDR3 DNA sequence: TGTGCCAGCAGTTTACTCTCTCAGCCGACAGCTTTCTTT. It specifies CASSLLSQPTAFF. The chain combines TRBV28 with TRBJ1-1; D ambiguous. Germline V lookup: CDR1 MDHEN, CDR2 SYDVKM. The V gene lost 2 bases and the J gene lost 10 bases, with 14 bases spanning the gap. This CDR3 has 13 residues.